Below are 22 T cell receptor beta chains sequenced from a single sample in a study of blood T cell repertoires in COVID-19. Sequencing was performed with immunoSEQ multiplex PCR; in TCRdb, only in-frame clones are kept and a portion is missing. The sample holds under 250,000 clones, roughly 86% seen once. Sample: PBMCs or T cells enriched from blood (not recorded which). These receptors were obtained from a woman under 40 with acute COVID-19.

This chain links TRBV30 with TRBJ1-1; 10 bases line up with TRBD1. The length of the CDR3 is 14 residues. J lost 1 base, V lost 4 bases, and 3 bases had no gene match. Germline V gene sequence: CDR1 GTSNPN, CDR2 SVGIG (reference sequence). CDR3 nucleotides: TGTGCCTGGAAGGACAGGGGGTGGAACACTGAAGCTTTCTTT. Residues: CAWKDRGWNTEAFF.

The chain has TRBV4-3 and TRBJ1-5, with a tentative D call TRBD1 (6 bases). The V end lost 4 bases, the J end lost 7 bases, and 20 bases lay between the germline ends. Germline CDR1 and CDR2: LGHNA and YSLEER. The CDR3 loop spans 16 amino acids. CDR3 DNA sequence: TGCGCCAGCAGCCGCGAATTCGAGCAGGGGTACCAGCCCCAGCATTTT. It encodes CASSREFEQGYQPQHF.

The J gene is TRBJ1-5, the V gene TRBV9; 7 positions match TRBD1. Germline loops: CDR1 SGDLS, CDR2 YYNGEE. The CDR3 contains 15 residues. V was clipped by 4 bases and J by 4 bases; unmatched bases: 8. The DNA of the CDR3 is TGTGCCAGCAGCCCATCGGGACAGCCAAATCAGCCCCAGCATTTT. Translating it yields CASSPSGQPNQPQHF.

The gene calls are TRBV15 and TRBJ1-2; no definite D call. CDR3 length: 15 residues. CDR1 LNHNV and CDR2 YYDKDF come from the germline V gene (reference sequence). V was trimmed by 0 bases and J by 0 bases, leaving 8 bases between them. DNA for the CDR3: TGTGCCACCAGCAGAGATCAGACACCTAACTATGGCTACACCTTC. Translation: CATSRDQTPNYGYTF. The whole variable domain, filled in from reference TRBV15 and TRBJ1-2, reads DAMVIQNPRYQVTQFGKPVTLSCSQTLNHNVMYWYQQKSSQAPKLLFHYYDKDFNNEADTPDNFQSRRPNTSFCFLDIRSPGLGDTAMYLCATSRDQTPNYGYTFGSGTRLTVV.

This clone has a single count. The V call is TRBV19, the J call TRBJ2-1, with 7 bases that match TRBD1. CDR3 size: 15 residues. Germline loops: CDR1 LNHDA, CDR2 SQIVND (reference sequence). V trimming: 1 base; J trimming: 6 bases; junction bases outside the gene matches: 6. This CDR3 reads CASSIVTGEFNEQFF. The CDR3 DNA follows: TGTGCCAGTAGTATAGTCACAGGGGAGTTCAATGAGCAGTTCTTC.

This chain uses TRBV2 with TRBJ2-2; TRBD1 agrees at 7 bases. This CDR3 has 16 amino acids. V lost 6 bases and J lost 5; bases outside the gene matches: 12. The germline V gene has CDR1 SNHLY and CDR2 FYNNEI. CDR3 region: CASRGTDRVGTGELFF. The CDR3 DNA reads TGTGCCAGCAGAGGAACTGACAGGGTTGGAACCGGGGAGCTGTTTTTT.

V and J are TRBV5-1 and TRBJ2-7, with D maybe TRBD2 (6 bases). The germline V and J ends were trimmed by 0 bases and 3 bases, with 19 bases remaining between them. Germline V gene lookup returns CDR1 SGHRS and CDR2 YFSETQ. The CDR3 totals 17 residues. CDR3 nucleotide sequence: TGCGCCAGCAGCTTGGTCCAGGGAGGTCTATCCGTCTACGAGCAGTACTTC. Translation: CASSLVQGGLSVYEQYF.

This clone has a single count. The chain links TRBV29-1 to TRBJ2-3, with 10 bases that match TRBD1. Trimming removed 2 bases from V and 4 bases from J; junction bases left unmatched: 6. Germline V gene lookup returns CDR1 SQVTM and CDR2 ANQGSEA. The CDR3 sequence is 15 residues long. The chain's CDR3 is CSVERDRGSPDTQYF. As DNA, the CDR3 is TGCAGCGTTGAACGGGACAGGGGATCACCAGATACGCAGTATTTT.

J is TRBJ1-5 and V is TRBV18; a weak D match, TRBD1 (6 bases). The germline gives CDR1 KGHSH, CDR2 LQKENI. With 2 bases removed from V and 0 bases from J, the gap between germline ends came to 11 bases. This CDR3 has 16 amino acids. The CDR3 DNA follows: TGTGCCAGCTCACCAGAGACAGGATATAGCAATCAGCCCCAGCATTTT. Translation: CASSPETGYSNQPQHF.

This chain connects TRBV15 to TRBJ2-1, with 7 bases matching TRBD2. Looked up from germline, CDR1 is LNHNV and CDR2 is YYDKDF (reference sequence). J was trimmed by 8 bases and V by 0 bases; bases with no gene match: 7. CDR3 length: 15 amino acids. CDR3 DNA: TGTGCCACCAGCAGAGAGGTGGCGACTAGCCATGAGCAGTTCTTC. It specifies CATSREVATSHEQFF.

The rearrangement joins TRBV7-9 to TRBJ1-2; 7 bases map to TRBD1. After removal of 6 bases from V and 5 bases from J, the junction contained 15 bases not matched to a gene. This CDR3 comprises 16 residues. Germline loops: CDR1 SEHNR, CDR2 FQNEAQ (reference sequence). This chain's CDR3 is CASSNRTGSVEYGYTF. In DNA, the CDR3 is TGTGCCAGCAGTAACCGGACAGGAAGCGTAGAGTATGGCTACACCTTC.

The V and J genes are TRBV19 and TRBJ1-5, with D perhaps matching TRBD1 (5 bases). The V and J ends lost 5 bases and 3 bases respectively, with 17 bases between them. Germline V gene data show CDR1 as LNHDA and CDR2 as SQIVND (reference sequence). The length of the CDR3 is 16 residues. The CDR3 DNA is TGTGCCAGTAGTCCGAGTCAGGGCTTACTCAATCAGCCCCAGCATTTT. It yields the protein CASSPSQGLLNQPQHF.

V usage is TRBV5-5 and J usage is TRBJ2-2, with a possible D match to TRBD2 (6 bases). Germline V lookup: CDR1 SGHKS, CDR2 YYEKEE (reference sequence). The germline V and J ends were trimmed by 4 bases and 6 bases, with 16 bases remaining between them. There are 15 residues in the CDR3. The CDR3 is CASSPRTWGAGELFF. In nucleotides, the CDR3 is TGTGCCAGCAGCCCCCGGACGTGGGGGGCCGGGGAGCTGTTTTTT.

This chain uses TRBV9 with TRBJ1-2; TRBD1 matches 11 bases. CDR3 length: 17 amino acids. V gave up 1 base and J gave up 6 bases; unmatched junction bases: 11. Germline CDR1 SGDLS, CDR2 YYNGEE. CDR3 sequence: CASSVPSGTGGIHGYTF. Here the CDR3 DNA reads TGTGCCAGCAGCGTACCATCGGGGACAGGGGGTATCCATGGCTACACCTTC.

The V call is TRBV28, the J call TRBJ1-2; 7 nucleotides align to TRBD1. Trimming took 9 bases from V and 0 from J; bases not matched to a gene: 4. From germline, CDR1 is MDHEN and CDR2 SYDVKM. The length of the CDR3 is 13 residues. CDR3 amino acids: CASATGSNYGYTF. Written as DNA, the CDR3 is TGTGCCAGTGCGACAGGGTCTAACTATGGCTACACCTTC.

J is TRBJ1-5 and V is TRBV24-1; TRBD1 aligns across 9 bases. Germline V lookup: CDR1 KGHDR, CDR2 SFDVKD. The CDR3 contains 17 residues. After removal of 4 bases from V and 4 bases from J, the junction contained 10 bases not matched to a gene. In DNA form, the CDR3 reads TGTGCCACCAGTGACTCGCAAACAGGGGGCATGAATCAGCCCCAGCATTTT. Translating it yields CATSDSQTGGMNQPQHF.

This chain joins TRBV18 and TRBJ2-3; 10 nucleotides line up with TRBD1. CDR1 and CDR2 from the germline V gene are KGHSH and LQKENI. J was trimmed by 4 bases and V by 6 bases; bases with no gene match: 7. This CDR3 comprises 15 residues. The CDR3 spells CASSRQGARADTQYF. The CDR3 DNA reads TGTGCCAGCTCCCGACAGGGGGCAAGGGCAGATACGCAGTATTTT.

This chain uses TRBV3-1 (or the pseudogene TRBV3-2) with TRBJ2-7; D is perhaps TRBD1 (7 bases). The CDR3 covers 15 residues. From germline, CDR1 is LGHDT and CDR2 YNNKEL (reference sequence). With 4 bases removed from V and 4 bases from J, the gap between germline ends came to 17 bases. The CDR3 here is CASSPRRQGGYEQYF. The DNA for the CDR3 is TGTGCCAGCAGCCCCCGACGACAGGGAGGTTACGAGCAGTACTTC.

The rearrangement uses TRBV7-2 and TRBJ1-1; D perhaps matches TRBD1 (5 bases). The CDR3 is 13 residues long. Deletions cut 4 bases from V and 4 bases from J, with 10 bases between. Per germline, CDR1 SGHTA and CDR2 FQGNSA. The CDR3 spells CASSSQGITEAFF. The CDR3 bases are TGTGCCAGCAGCTCCCAGGGTATCACTGAAGCTTTCTTT.

The V call is TRBV5-8, the J call TRBJ2-6, with D possibly being TRBD1 (5 bases). Germline CDR1 SGHTS, CDR2 YDEGEE. The CDR3 has 14 amino acids. The ends were cut back, 7 bases at V and 2 bases at J, with 10 bases in the middle. CDR3 sequence: CASGARAGANVLTF. CDR3 nucleotides: TGTGCCAGCGGAGCCAGGGCTGGGGCCAACGTCCTGACTTTC. The full variable domain, its missing parts supplied by reference TRBV5-8 and TRBJ2-6, is EAGVTQSPTHLIKTRGQQATLRCSPISGHTSVYWYQQALGLGLQFLLWYDEGEERNRGNFPPRFSGRQFPNYSSELNVNALELEDSALYLCASGARAGANVLTFGAGSRLTVL.

V and J are TRBV7-2 and TRBJ2-4; 8 bases map to TRBD2. V lost 5 bases and J lost 9; bases outside the gene matches: 12. CDR3 length equals 15 residues. Germline values: CDR1 SGHTA, CDR2 FQGNSA. The CDR3 DNA reads TGTGCCAGCAGCCCGCCCACAGCGGGGGTCTCCATTCAGTACTTC. Residues: CASSPPTAGVSIQYF.

The chain has TRBV5-1 and TRBJ2-2; weak D call: TRBD1 (6 bases). V was shortened by 0 bases and J by 2 bases, with 11 bases between the two germline ends. Per germline, CDR1 SGHRS and CDR2 YFSETQ. This CDR3 has 16 amino acids. CDR3 DNA sequence: TGCGCCAGCAGCTTGGTGGACAGAGTAAACACCGGGGAGCTGTTTTTT. It translates to CASSLVDRVNTGELFF. Based on the CDR3 plus reference TRBV5-1 and TRBJ2-2, the full variable domain is KAGVTQTPRYLIKTRGQQVTLSCSPISGHRSVSWYQQTPGQGLQFLFEYFSETQRNKGNFPGRFSGRQFSNSRSEMNVSTLELGDSALYLCASSLVDRVNTGELFFGEGSRLTVL.